This T cell receptor beta chain was recovered during a study of shared clonotypes between healthy human individuals. Regarding the study as a whole: As a rule, naive subsets had a larger estimated richness than memory subsets.

As to this clone: Antigen: not known. A read error may explain this, as a much larger clone is one base away.

TCRdb's copy holds only in-frame clones and misses some; the assay was immunoSEQ multiplex PCR. The sample records roughly 2,000,000 clones, around 93% being singletons. CD45RO negativity and positive selection for CCR7 defined naive CD8 cells, a population that excluded terminally differentiated effector memory CD45RA+ cells. Trimming took 3 bases from V and 3 from J, leaving 3 bases between them. Looked up from germline, CDR1 is MNHEY and CDR2 is SMNVEV (reference sequence). The CDR3 totals 11 residues. The gene calls are TRBV27 and TRBJ2-7, with unresolved D. This TCR derives from a man between 18 and 29 years old in good health. Some clones in this sample may be carry-over from other donors' samples. The sequencing sample was made of naive CD8+ T cells from PBMCs. CDR3 coding DNA: TGTGCCAGCAGTTTCTTCTACGAGCAGTACTTC. It specifies CASSFFYEQYF.